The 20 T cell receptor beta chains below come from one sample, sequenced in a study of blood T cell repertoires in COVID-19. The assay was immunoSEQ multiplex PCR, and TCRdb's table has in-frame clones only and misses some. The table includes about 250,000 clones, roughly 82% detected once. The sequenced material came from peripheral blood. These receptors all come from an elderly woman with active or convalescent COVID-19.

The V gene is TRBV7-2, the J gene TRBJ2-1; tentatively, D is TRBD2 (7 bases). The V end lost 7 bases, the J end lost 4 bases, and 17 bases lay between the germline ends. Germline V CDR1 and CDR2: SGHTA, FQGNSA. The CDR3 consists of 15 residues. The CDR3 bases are TGTGCCAGCACTCGAGGGGGGGGAAAATACAATGAGCAGTTCTTC. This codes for CASTRGGGKYNEQFF.

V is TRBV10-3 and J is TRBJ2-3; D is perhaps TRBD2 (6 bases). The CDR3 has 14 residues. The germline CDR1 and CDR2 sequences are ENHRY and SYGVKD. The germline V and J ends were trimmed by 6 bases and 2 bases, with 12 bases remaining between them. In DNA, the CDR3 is TGTGCCATCAGCCTACTAGCCACCACAGATACGCAGTATTTT. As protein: CAISLLATTDTQYF.

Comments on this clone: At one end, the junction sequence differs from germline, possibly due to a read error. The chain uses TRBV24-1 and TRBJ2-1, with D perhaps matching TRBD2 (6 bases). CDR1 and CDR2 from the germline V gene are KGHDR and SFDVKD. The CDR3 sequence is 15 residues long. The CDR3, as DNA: TGTGCCGCCAGTGACAATAGCGGCTCCTACAATGAGCAGTTCTTC. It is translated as CAASDNSGSYNEQFF.

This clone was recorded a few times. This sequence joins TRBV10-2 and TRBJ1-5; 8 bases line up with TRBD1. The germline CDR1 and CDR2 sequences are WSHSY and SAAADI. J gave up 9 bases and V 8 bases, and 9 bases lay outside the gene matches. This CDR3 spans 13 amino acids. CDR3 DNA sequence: TGCGCCAGCGGACCGACAGGGGTACGGCCCCAGCATTTT. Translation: CASGPTGVRPQHF.

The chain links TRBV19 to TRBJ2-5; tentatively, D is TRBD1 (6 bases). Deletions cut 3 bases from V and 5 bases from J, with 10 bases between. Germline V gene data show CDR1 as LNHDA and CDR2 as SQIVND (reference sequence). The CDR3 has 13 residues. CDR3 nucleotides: TGTGCCAGTAGTATCGACAGGTCGGAGACCCAGTACTTC. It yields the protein CASSIDRSETQYF.

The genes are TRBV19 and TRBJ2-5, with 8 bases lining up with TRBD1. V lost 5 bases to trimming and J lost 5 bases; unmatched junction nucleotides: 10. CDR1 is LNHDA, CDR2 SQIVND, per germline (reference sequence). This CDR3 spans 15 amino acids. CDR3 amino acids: CASSPGTGIEETQYF. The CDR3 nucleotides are TGTGCCAGTAGTCCCGGGACAGGCATTGAGGAGACCCAGTACTTC.

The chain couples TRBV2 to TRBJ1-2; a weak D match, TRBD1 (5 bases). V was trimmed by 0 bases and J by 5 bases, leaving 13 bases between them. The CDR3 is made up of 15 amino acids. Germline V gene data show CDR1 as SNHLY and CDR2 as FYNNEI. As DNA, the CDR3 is TGTGCCAGCAGTGAAGCGCTTAGGGGACTATATGGCTACACCTTC. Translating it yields CASSEALRGLYGYTF.

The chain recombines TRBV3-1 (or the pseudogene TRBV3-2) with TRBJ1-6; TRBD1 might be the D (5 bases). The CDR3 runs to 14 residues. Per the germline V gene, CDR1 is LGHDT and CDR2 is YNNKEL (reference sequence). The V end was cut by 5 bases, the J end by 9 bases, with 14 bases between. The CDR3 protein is CASSYGQGGSPLHF. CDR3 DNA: TGTGCCAGCAGCTACGGGCAGGGAGGTTCACCCCTCCACTTT.

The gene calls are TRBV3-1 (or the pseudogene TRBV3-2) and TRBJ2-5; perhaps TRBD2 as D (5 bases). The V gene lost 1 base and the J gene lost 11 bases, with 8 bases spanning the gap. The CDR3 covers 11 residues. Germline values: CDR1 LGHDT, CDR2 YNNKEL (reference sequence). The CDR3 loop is CASSQVTGQYF. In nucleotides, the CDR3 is TGTGCCAGCAGCCAAGTTACGGGGCAGTACTTC.

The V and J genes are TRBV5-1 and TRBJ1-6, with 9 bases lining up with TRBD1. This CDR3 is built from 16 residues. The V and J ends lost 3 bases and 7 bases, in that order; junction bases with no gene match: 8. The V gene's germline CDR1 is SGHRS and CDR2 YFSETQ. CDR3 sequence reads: CASSSTPGQGNSPLHF. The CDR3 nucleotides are TGCGCCAGCAGCTCGACTCCGGGACAGGGCAATTCACCCCTCCACTTT.

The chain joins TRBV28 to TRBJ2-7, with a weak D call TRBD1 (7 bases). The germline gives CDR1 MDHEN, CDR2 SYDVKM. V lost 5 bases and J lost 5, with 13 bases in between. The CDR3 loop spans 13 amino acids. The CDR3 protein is CASSGGGWNEQYF. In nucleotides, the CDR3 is TGTGCCAGCAGTGGAGGGGGCTGGAACGAGCAGTACTTC.

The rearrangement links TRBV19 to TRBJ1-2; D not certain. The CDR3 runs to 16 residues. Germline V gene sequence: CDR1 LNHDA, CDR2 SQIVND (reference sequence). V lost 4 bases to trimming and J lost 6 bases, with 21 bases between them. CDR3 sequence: CASSNGWAVSRNGYTF. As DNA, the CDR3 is TGTGCCAGTAGTAACGGTTGGGCAGTATCGAGAAATGGCTACACCTTC.

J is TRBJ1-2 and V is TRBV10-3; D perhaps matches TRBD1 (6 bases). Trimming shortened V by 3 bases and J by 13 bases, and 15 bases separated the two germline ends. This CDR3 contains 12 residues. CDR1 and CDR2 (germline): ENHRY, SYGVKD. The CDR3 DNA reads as TGTGCCATCAGTGATTCGCCAGGGGTAAGCACCTTC. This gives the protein CAISDSPGVSTF.

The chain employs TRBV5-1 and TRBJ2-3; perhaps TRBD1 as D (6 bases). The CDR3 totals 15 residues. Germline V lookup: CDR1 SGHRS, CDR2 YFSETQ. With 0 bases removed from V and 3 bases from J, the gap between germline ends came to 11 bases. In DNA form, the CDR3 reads TGCGCCAGCAGCTTGGTAGGGGGAGAAACAGATACGCAGTATTTT. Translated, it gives CASSLVGGETDTQYF.

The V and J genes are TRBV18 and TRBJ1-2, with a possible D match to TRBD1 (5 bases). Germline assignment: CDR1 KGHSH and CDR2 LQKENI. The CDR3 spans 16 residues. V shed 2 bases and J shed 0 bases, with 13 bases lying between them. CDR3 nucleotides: TGTGCCAGCTCACCAGTCAAGGGGATAGCTAACTATGGCTACACCTTC. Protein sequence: CASSPVKGIANYGYTF.

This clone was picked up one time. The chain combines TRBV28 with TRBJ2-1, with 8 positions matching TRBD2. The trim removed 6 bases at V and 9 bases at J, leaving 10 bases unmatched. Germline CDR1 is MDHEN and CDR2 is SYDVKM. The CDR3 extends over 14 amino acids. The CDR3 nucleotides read TGTGCCAGCAGCACGGGGGGGCAGGCCGGTGAGCAGTTCTTC. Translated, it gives CASSTGGQAGEQFF.

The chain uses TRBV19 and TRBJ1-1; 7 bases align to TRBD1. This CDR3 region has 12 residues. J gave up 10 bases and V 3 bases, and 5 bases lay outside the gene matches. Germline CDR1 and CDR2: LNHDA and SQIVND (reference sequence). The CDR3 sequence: CASSILGGTAFF. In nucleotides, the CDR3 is TGTGCCAGTAGTATCCTAGGGGGCACAGCTTTCTTT.

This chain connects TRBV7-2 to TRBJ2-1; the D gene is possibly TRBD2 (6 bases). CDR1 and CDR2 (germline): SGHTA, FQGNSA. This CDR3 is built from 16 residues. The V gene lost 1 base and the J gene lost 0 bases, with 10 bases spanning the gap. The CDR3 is CASSLVGGISYNEQFF. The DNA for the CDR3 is TGTGCCAGCAGCTTAGTGGGCGGGATCTCCTACAATGAGCAGTTCTTC.

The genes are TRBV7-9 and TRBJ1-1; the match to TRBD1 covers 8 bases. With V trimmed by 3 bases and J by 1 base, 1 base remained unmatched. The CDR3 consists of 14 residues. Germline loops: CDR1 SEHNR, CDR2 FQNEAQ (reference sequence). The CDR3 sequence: CASSFGTGNTEAFF. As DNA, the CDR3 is TGTGCCAGCAGCTTCGGGACAGGGAACACTGAAGCTTTCTTT.

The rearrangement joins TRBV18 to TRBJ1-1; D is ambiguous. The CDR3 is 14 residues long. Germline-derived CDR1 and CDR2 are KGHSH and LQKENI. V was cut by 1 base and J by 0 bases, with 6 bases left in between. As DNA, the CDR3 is TGTGCCAGCTCACCACTGGCAGTGAACACTGAAGCTTTCTTT. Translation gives CASSPLAVNTEAFF.